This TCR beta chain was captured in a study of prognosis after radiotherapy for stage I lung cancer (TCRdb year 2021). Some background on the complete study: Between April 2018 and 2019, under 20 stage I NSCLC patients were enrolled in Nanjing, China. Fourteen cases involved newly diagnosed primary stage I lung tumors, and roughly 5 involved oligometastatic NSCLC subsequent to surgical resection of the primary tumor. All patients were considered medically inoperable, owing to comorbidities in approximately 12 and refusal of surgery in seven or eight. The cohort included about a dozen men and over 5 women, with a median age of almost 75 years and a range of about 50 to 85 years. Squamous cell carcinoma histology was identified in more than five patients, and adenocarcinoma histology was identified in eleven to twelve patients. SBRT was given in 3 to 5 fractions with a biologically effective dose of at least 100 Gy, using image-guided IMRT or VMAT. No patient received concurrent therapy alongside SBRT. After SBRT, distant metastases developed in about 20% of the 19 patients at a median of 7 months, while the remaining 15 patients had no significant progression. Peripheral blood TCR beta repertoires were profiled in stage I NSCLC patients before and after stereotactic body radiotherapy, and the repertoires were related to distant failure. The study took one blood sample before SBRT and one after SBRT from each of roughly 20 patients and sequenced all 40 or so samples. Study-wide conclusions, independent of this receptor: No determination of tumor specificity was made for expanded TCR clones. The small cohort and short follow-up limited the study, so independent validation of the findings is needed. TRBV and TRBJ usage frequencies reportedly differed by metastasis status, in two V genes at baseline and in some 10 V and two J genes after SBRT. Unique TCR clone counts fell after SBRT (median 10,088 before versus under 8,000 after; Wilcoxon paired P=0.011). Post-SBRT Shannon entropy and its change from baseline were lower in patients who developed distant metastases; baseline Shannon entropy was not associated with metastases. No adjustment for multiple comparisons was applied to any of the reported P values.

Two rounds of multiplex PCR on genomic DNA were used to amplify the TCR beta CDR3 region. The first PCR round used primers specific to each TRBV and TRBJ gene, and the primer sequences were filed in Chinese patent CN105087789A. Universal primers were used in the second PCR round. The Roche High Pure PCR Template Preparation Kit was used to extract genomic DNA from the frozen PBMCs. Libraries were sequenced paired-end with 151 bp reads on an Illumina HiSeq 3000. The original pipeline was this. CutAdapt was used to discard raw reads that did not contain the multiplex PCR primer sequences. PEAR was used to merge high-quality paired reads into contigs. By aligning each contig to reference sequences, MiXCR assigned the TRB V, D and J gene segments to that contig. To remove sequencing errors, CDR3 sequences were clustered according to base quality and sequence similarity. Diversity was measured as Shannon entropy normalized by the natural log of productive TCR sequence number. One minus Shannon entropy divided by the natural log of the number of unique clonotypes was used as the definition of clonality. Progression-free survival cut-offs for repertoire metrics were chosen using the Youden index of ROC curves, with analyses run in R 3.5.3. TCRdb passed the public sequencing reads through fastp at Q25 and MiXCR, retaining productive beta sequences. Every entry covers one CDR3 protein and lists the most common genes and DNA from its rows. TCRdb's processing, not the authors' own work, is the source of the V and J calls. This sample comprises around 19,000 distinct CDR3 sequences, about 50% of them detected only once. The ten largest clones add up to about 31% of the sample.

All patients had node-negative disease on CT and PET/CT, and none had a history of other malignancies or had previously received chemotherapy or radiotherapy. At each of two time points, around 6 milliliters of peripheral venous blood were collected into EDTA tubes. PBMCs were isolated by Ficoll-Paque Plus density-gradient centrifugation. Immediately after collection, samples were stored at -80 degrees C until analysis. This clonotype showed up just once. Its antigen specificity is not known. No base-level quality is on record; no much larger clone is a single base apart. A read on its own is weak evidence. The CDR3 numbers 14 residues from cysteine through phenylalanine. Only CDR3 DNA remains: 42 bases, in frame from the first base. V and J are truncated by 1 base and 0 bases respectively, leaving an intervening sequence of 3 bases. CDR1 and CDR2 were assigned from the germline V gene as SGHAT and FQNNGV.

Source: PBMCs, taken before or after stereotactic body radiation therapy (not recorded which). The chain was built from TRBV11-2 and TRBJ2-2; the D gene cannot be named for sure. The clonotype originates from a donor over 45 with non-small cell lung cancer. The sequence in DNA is TGTGCCAGCAGCTTAGTGTCGAACACCGGGGAGCTGTTTTTT. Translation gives CASSLVSNTGELFF.